One sample yielded the 32 T cell receptor beta chains listed below, sequenced in a study of cytotoxic CD8 clonotypes in ibrutinib-treated CLL. The data were produced by immunoSEQ multiplex PCR, yet TCRdb's version contains in-frame clones alone and is incomplete. The data hold 200,000 to 250,000 clones, with 70% observed a single time. Specimen: PBMCs, collected after 12 months of ibrutinib treatment. The receptor source for this set is a human donor with chronic lymphocytic leukemia.

This clone was detected a few times. The V and J genes are TRBV5-4 and TRBJ1-2; no clear D. Deletions cut 0 bases from V and 5 bases from J, with 8 bases between. This CDR3 is 13 amino acids long. Germline V gene lookup returns CDR1 SGHNT and CDR2 YYREEE (reference sequence). The CDR3 sequence: CASSLDSQYGYTF. CDR3 bases: TGTGCCAGCAGCTTGGACAGTCAGTATGGCTACACCTTC. Full variable domain (remainder filled in from reference TRBV5-4 and TRBJ1-2): ETGVTQSPTHLIKTRGQQVTLRCSSQSGHNTVSWYQQALGQGPQFIFQYYREEENGRGNFPPRFSGLQFPNYSSELNVNALELDDSALYLCASSLDSQYGYTFGSGTRLTVV.

This clone turned up a few times. This sequence joins TRBV7-3 and TRBJ1-3; D unresolved. Trimming took 2 bases from V and 0 from J, leaving 8 bases between them. Germline lookup yields CDR1 SGHTA and CDR2 FQGTGA. The CDR3 sequence is 15 residues long. CDR3 in DNA: TGTGCCAGCAGCTTAGATCCGGGCTCTGGAAACACCATATATTTT. Amino acid sequence: CASSLDPGSGNTIYF.

The rearrangement joins TRBV7-8 to TRBJ1-1; D remains ambiguous. Trimming took off 0 bases at V and 0 bases at J, with 11 bases between the two ends. Germline lookup yields CDR1 SGHVS and CDR2 FQNEAQ. The CDR3 has 16 amino acids. CDR3 DNA sequence: TGTGCCAGCAGCTTAGCTATAAAGGCCCTGAACACTGAAGCTTTCTTT. Protein sequence: CASSLAIKALNTEAFF.

This rearrangement joins TRBV11-2 to TRBJ2-5, with 8 bases lining up with TRBD1. The CDR3 spans 16 residues. Germline values: CDR1 SGHAT, CDR2 FQNNGV. V lost 4 bases to trimming and J lost 1 base; unmatched junction nucleotides: 8. The CDR3 DNA sequence: TGTGCCAGCAGCTCGCCGGACAGGGTGTTCCAAGAGACCCAGTACTTC. Translation: CASSSPDRVFQETQYF.

This chain links TRBV18 with TRBJ1-1, with 11 bases fitting TRBD1. The germline gives CDR1 KGHSH, CDR2 LQKENI. The V segment lost 3 bases and the J segment 2 bases; nucleotides outside the gene matches: 2. This CDR3 contains 15 residues. This CDR3 reads CASSPRTGGNTEAFF. In DNA form, the CDR3 reads TGTGCCAGCTCACCGCGGACAGGGGGCAACACTGAAGCTTTCTTT.

The chain uses TRBV30 and TRBJ2-1; D might be TRBD1 (5 bases). This CDR3 region has 13 residues. Per the germline V gene, CDR1 is GTSNPN and CDR2 is SVGIG (reference sequence). Between the trimmed V and J ends, which lost 4 bases and 10 bases, there was a span of 17 bases. CDR3 region: CAWISQGVGEQFF. In DNA, the CDR3 is TGTGCCTGGATCAGTCAGGGCGTGGGGGAGCAGTTCTTC. The variable domain in full, with the rest retrieved from reference TRBV30 and TRBJ2-1, is SQTIHQWPATLVQPVGSPLSLECTVEGTSNPNLYWYRQAAGRGLQLLFYSVGIGQISSEVPQNLSASRPQDRQFILSSKKLLLSDSGFYLCAWISQGVGEQFFGPGTRLTVL.

This clone was seen once. The chain employs TRBV11-2 and TRBJ1-3, with 9 bases aligning to TRBD1. Germline lookup yields CDR1 SGHAT and CDR2 FQNNGV. J lost 2 bases, V lost 5 bases, and 7 bases had no gene match. The CDR3 runs to 16 residues. CDR3 nucleotide sequence: TGTGCCAGCAGCCTGGGACAGGGTGGCGCTGGAAACACCATATATTTT. Amino acid sequence: CASSLGQGGAGNTIYF.

This rearrangement joins TRBV6-6 to TRBJ2-1, with 7 positions matching TRBD1. This CDR3 contains 16 residues. Germline values: CDR1 MNHNY, CDR2 SVGAGI (reference sequence). V was pared by 4 bases and J by 0 bases, with 6 bases of the junction left unmatched. As DNA, the CDR3 is TGTGCCAGCAGTTCCGCAGGGGGAAGCTCCTACAATGAGCAGTTCTTC. It encodes CASSSAGGSSYNEQFF.

The gene calls are TRBV6-5 and TRBJ1-2; D gene ambiguous. The germline gives CDR1 MNHEY, CDR2 SVGAGI. V was cut by 2 bases and J by 2 bases, with 6 bases left in between. The CDR3 runs to 13 residues. The CDR3 loop reads CASSYKQNYGYTF. The CDR3 DNA reads as TGTGCCAGCAGTTACAAACAGAACTATGGCTACACCTTC.

V and J are TRBV19 and TRBJ2-4, with D possibly being TRBD1 (6 bases). Germline V lookup: CDR1 LNHDA, CDR2 SQIVND (reference sequence). Between the trimmed V and J ends, which lost 6 bases and 0 bases, there was a span of 12 bases. The CDR3 sequence is 15 residues long. The CDR3 DNA reads as TGTGCCAGTAGAGGACAGACGCTAGCCAAAAACATTCAGTACTTC. Translated: CASRGQTLAKNIQYF.

In nucleotides, the CDR3 is TGTGCCAGCAGCCCATCGTCCGCTAGCGTCCTCGAGCAGTACTTC. It is translated as CASSPSSASVLEQYF. The chain combines TRBV7-2 with TRBJ2-7; TRBD2 is a possible D gene (6 bases). V was trimmed by 5 bases and J by 6 bases, leaving 20 bases between them. The CDR3 has 15 residues. From germline, CDR1 is SGHTA and CDR2 FQGNSA. Full variable domain (outside the CDR3, taken from reference TRBV7-2 and TRBJ2-7): GAGVSQSPSNKVTEKGKDVELRCDPISGHTALYWYRQSLGQGLEFLIYFQGNSAPDKSGLPSDRFSAERTGGSVSTLTIQRTQQEDSAVYLCASSPSSASVLEQYFGPGTRLTVT.

The chain has TRBV9 and TRBJ2-1; 10 bases map to TRBD2. Per the germline V gene, CDR1 is SGDLS and CDR2 is YYNGEE. The CDR3 is 14 amino acids. Losses at the gene ends were 0 bases for V and 9 bases for J; bases not matched to a gene: 3. The CDR3 is CASSVVLAGAEQFF. CDR3 nucleotide sequence: TGTGCCAGCAGCGTAGTCCTAGCGGGAGCTGAGCAGTTCTTC. Variable domain in full (rest from reference TRBV9 and TRBJ2-1): DSGVTQTPKHLITATGQRVTLRCSPRSGDLSVYWYQQSLDQGLQFLIQYYNGEERAKGNILERFSAQQFPDLHSELNLSSLELGDSALYFCASSVVLAGAEQFFGPGTRLTVL.

This clone was found once. Because the CDR3's place on the DNA is in doubt, the DNA is left out and the CDR3 is given as listed by TCRdb. This chain links TRBV12-1 with TRBJ2-1; the table's D call TRBD2 went unverified against the DNA. TRBV12-1 is designated a pseudogene. The CDR3 totals 16 residues, both ends included. CDR3 amino acids: CASSFVGGGSTDEQFF.

V gene TRBV5-1 combines with J gene TRBJ1-4; 7 bases fit TRBD1. Germline V lookup: CDR1 SGHRS, CDR2 YFSETQ. The V gene end was trimmed by 1 base and the J gene end by 8 bases; junction bases not matched to a gene: 5. The CDR3 consists of 14 residues. As DNA, the CDR3 is TGCGCCAGCAGCTTGTCTACAGGGGTAGAAAAACTGTTTTTT. The encoded protein is CASSLSTGVEKLFF.

The gene calls are TRBV28 and TRBJ2-7, with TRBD1 identical over 7 bases. The germline V gene encodes CDR1 MDHEN and CDR2 SYDVKM. The V gene end was trimmed by 7 bases and the J gene end by 5 bases; junction bases not matched to a gene: 14. The CDR3 is made up of 15 amino acids. The DNA for the CDR3 is TGTGCCAGCATCCCCTCCACAGGGGCAAGGCACGAGCAGTACTTC. Protein product: CASIPSTGARHEQYF.

The chain employs TRBV19 and TRBJ1-4; weak D call: TRBD1 (6 bases). Between the trimmed V and J ends, which lost 3 bases and 7 bases, there was a span of 15 bases. The CDR3 length is 15 residues. CDR1 LNHDA and CDR2 SQIVND come from the germline V gene (reference sequence). The CDR3 sequence is CASSIGGGMSEKLFF. Written as DNA, the CDR3 is TGTGCCAGTAGTATCGGGGGCGGGATGAGTGAAAAACTGTTTTTT.

The chain joins TRBV28 to TRBJ2-7; 9 nucleotides line up with TRBD1. This CDR3 is 17 amino acids long. Trimming cost V 6 bases and J 0 bases; bases outside gene matches: 12. Germline CDR1 reads MDHEN; CDR2 reads SYDVKM. The DNA of the CDR3 is TGTGCCAGCAGAACCAATCCCGGGACAGGGAGCTCCTACGAGCAGTACTTC. Residues: CASRTNPGTGSSYEQYF. The full variable domain, its missing parts supplied by reference TRBV28 and TRBJ2-7, is DVKVTQSSRYLVKRTGEKVFLECVQDMDHENMFWYRQDPGLGLRLIYFSYDVKMKEKGDIPEGYSVSREKKERFSLILESASTNQTSMYLCASRTNPGTGSSYEQYFGPGTRLTVT.

This chain uses TRBV29-1 with TRBJ2-3; 10 positions match TRBD2. This CDR3 has 14 amino acids. J lost 1 base, V lost 4 bases, and 2 bases had no gene match. Germline assignment: CDR1 SQVTM and CDR2 ANQGSEA. CDR3 in amino acids: CSVVGTSGTDTQYF. CDR3 nucleotides: TGCAGCGTTGTAGGGACTAGCGGCACAGATACGCAGTATTTT.

The rearrangement links TRBV6-5 to TRBJ2-7; either TRBD1 or TRBD2 may supply D (6 bases each). CDR1 and CDR2 from the germline V gene are MNHEY and SVGAGI. Between the trimmed V and J ends, which lost 7 bases and 4 bases, there was a span of 14 bases. The CDR3 loop spans 13 amino acids. The CDR3 DNA sequence: TGTGCCAGCAAAAACGGGGGCGCTTACGAGCAGTACTTC. Translated, it gives CASKNGGAYEQYF.

The V gene is TRBV29-1, the J gene TRBJ2-5; TRBD1 matches 7 bases. Germline loops: CDR1 SQVTM, CDR2 ANQGSEA. V shed 7 bases, J shed 5 bases, and the junction held 7 bases outside the gene matches. CDR3 length equals 12 residues. This chain's CDR3 is CSAGDRVETQYF. CDR3 DNA sequence: TGCAGCGCCGGTGACAGGGTGGAGACCCAGTACTTC.

In DNA form, the CDR3 reads TGTGCCAGCAGTCTACTACTGCAGGGGTATGGCTACACCTTC. Translating it yields CASSLLLQGYGYTF. V gene TRBV28 combines with J gene TRBJ1-2; D might be TRBD1 (6 bases). V was pared by 5 bases and J by 5 bases, with 15 bases between. CDR3 length equals 14 residues. The germline CDR1 and CDR2 sequences are MDHEN and SYDVKM.

This clone came up once. The J gene is TRBJ2-1, the V gene TRBV19; D not certain. The V gene lost 4 bases and the J gene lost 5 bases, with 15 bases spanning the gap. In germline, CDR1 is LNHDA, CDR2 SQIVND (reference sequence). The CDR3 length is 15 residues. CDR3 amino acids: CASSSIGYGHNEQFF. In nucleotides, the CDR3 is TGTGCCAGTAGTAGTATCGGCTACGGCCACAATGAGCAGTTCTTC.

The chain joins TRBV9 to TRBJ2-5; 14 nucleotides align to TRBD2. The CDR3 is made up of 17 amino acids. In germline, CDR1 is SGDLS, CDR2 YYNGEE. Trimming at V came to 3 bases and at J to 0 bases, leaving 4 bases not matched to a gene. CDR3 bases: TGTGCCAGCAGCGCTGGGACTAGCGGGAGCCACCAAGAGACCCAGTACTTC. This translates into CASSAGTSGSHQETQYF.

This clone has only a few counts. The chain couples TRBV7-9 to TRBJ2-1; unclear D gene. V lost 2 bases to trimming and J lost 8 bases, with 4 bases between them. Germline V gene lookup returns CDR1 SEHNR and CDR2 FQNEAQ (reference sequence). CDR3 length: 11 residues. The CDR3 spells CASSLYDEQFF. DNA of the CDR3: TGTGCCAGCAGCTTATATGATGAGCAGTTCTTC.

The gene calls are TRBV4-1 and TRBJ2-3; 11 bases map to TRBD2. From germline, CDR1 is MGHRA and CDR2 YSYEKL. This CDR3 is built from 15 residues. V was clipped by 4 bases and J by 4 bases; unmatched bases: 4. CDR3 nucleotide sequence: TGCGCCAGCAGCCTCCTAGCGGGAGGATCAGATACGCAGTATTTT. As protein: CASSLLAGGSDTQYF.

The CDR3 loop is CASSDRRFNEQFF. The CDR3 DNA is TGTGCCAGCAGTGATAGGCGATTCAATGAGCAGTTCTTC. The V gene is TRBV6-1, the J gene TRBJ2-1; D uncertain. The V and J ends lost 3 bases and 6 bases respectively, with 9 bases between them. This CDR3 spans 13 amino acids. Germline V gene lookup returns CDR1 MNHNS and CDR2 SASEGT.

In this sample, this clone turned up once. The rearrangement joins TRBV4-1 to TRBJ1-2; a weak D match, TRBD1 (5 bases). V gave up 0 bases and J gave up 4 bases, with 12 bases separating them. The CDR3 consists of 15 residues. CDR1 and CDR2 from the germline V gene are MGHRA and YSYEKL. CDR3 in amino acids: CASSQEGGTLYGYTF. In DNA, the CDR3 is TGCGCCAGCAGCCAAGAAGGTGGGACCCTCTATGGCTACACCTTC.

The chain recombines TRBV4-3 with TRBJ2-1, with 9 bases fitting TRBD1. The CDR3 totals 19 residues. Germline-derived CDR1 and CDR2 are LGHNA and YSLEER. Unmatched junction bases numbered 15, after V lost 0 bases and J lost 6 bases. CDR3 loop: CASSQDPLFRDREGNEQFF. For the CDR3, the DNA is TGCGCCAGCAGCCAAGATCCTCTTTTCCGGGACAGGGAGGGCAATGAGCAGTTCTTC.

The chain carries TRBV6-1 and TRBJ1-2, with D unresolved. Germline loops: CDR1 MNHNS, CDR2 SASEGT. This CDR3 region has 12 residues. V lost 4 bases, J lost 4 bases, and 7 bases lay in between. The CDR3 region has the DNA TGTGCCAGCAGTGGACGGATCTATGGCTACACCTTC. It is translated as CASSGRIYGYTF.

J is TRBJ2-7 and V is TRBV10-3; no clear D gene. The CDR3 runs 13 residues. Germline CDR1 reads ENHRY; CDR2 reads SYGVKD. Trimming took 5 bases from V and 0 from J, leaving 8 bases between them. CDR3 protein: CAISSQDSYEQYF. The CDR3 nucleotides read TGTGCCATCAGTAGCCAAGACTCCTACGAGCAGTACTTC.

The CDR3 here is CASSGGWQTEAFF. The DNA for the CDR3 is TGTGCCAGTAGTGGCGGCTGGCAGACTGAAGCTTTCTTT. J is TRBJ1-1 and V is TRBV19; D is unclear. CDR1 and CDR2 from the germline V gene are LNHDA and SQIVND (reference sequence). V was shortened by 5 bases and J by 5 bases, with 12 bases between the two germline ends. The CDR3 has 13 residues.

V and J are TRBV27 and TRBJ2-7; TRBD2 might be the D (6 bases). CDR1 and CDR2 from the germline V gene are MNHEY and SMNVEV (reference sequence). Trimming took off 2 bases at V and 4 bases at J, with 9 bases between the two ends. The CDR3 length is 13 residues. The CDR3 DNA is TGTGCCAGCAGTTTAGGGACTCAATACGAGCAGTACTTC. Translation: CASSLGTQYEQYF.